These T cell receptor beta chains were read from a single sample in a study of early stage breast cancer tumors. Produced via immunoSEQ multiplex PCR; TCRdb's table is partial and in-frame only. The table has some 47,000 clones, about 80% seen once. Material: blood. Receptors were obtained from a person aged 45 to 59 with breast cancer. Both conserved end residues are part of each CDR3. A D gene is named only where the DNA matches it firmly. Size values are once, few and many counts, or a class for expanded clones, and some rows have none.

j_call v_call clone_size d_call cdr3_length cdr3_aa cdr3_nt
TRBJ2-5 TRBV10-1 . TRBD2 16 CASSEIAGGPQETQYF TGCGCCAGCAGTGAAATAGCGGGAGGCCCCCAAGAGACCCAGTACTTC
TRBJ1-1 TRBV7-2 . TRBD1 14 CASSWGQDNTEAFF TGTGCCAGCAGCTGGGGACAGGATAACACTGAAGCTTTCTTT
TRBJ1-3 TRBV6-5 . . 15 CASSLGPVLGNTIYF TGTGCCAGCTCCCTGGGACCCGTTCTCGGAAACACCATATATTTT
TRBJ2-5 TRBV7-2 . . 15 CASSLQGMTGETQYF TGTGCCAGCAGCCTCCAGGGGATGACCGGAGAGACCCAGTACTTC
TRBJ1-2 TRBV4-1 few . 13 CASSQDRDTGYTF TGCGCCAGCAGCCAAGATCGAGATACTGGCTACACCTTC
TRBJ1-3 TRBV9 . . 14 CASAKDGSGNTIYF TGTGCCAGCGCCAAGGACGGCTCTGGAAACACCATATATTTT
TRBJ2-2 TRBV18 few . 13 CASSPPNTGELFF TGTGCCAGCTCACCACCGAACACCGGGGAGCTGTTTTTT
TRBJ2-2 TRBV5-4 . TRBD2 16 CASSSVAGTNTGELFF TGTGCCAGCAGCTCGGTAGCGGGGACGAACACCGGGGAGCTGTTTTTT
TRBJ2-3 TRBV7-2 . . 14 CASSSTRVGDTQYF TGTGCCAGCAGCTCCACGAGGGTCGGAGATACGCAGTATTTT
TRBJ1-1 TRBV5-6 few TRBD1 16 CASSRTGGRWNTEAFF TGTGCCAGCAGCCGGACAGGGGGTCGCTGGAACACTGAAGCTTTCTTT
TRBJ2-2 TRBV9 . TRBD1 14 CASSLAGGTGELFF TGTGCCAGCAGCCTAGCAGGGGGCACCGGGGAGCTGTTTTTT
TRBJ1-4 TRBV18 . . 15 CASSPQAGTHEKLFF TGTGCCAGCTCACCACAGGCAGGGACCCATGAAAAACTGTTTTTT
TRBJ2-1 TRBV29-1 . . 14 CSVLGERTHNEQFF TGCAGCGTGTTGGGGGAGCGTACCCACAATGAGCAGTTCTTC
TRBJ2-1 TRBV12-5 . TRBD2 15 CASGSSGLAGPVQFF TGTGCTAGTGGTTCCTCGGGACTAGCGGGACCAGTACAGTTCTTC
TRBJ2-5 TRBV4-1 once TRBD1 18 CASSQSPRGTGRQETQYF TGCGCCAGCAGCCAAAGTCCGAGGGGGACAGGGCGACAAGAGACCCAGTACTTC
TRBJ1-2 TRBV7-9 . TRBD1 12 CASSPGGDGYTF TGTGCCAGCAGCCCAGGGGGCGATGGCTACACCTTC
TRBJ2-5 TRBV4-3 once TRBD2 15 CASSQVGGSQETQYF TGCGCCAGCAGCCAAGTGGGGGGGAGCCAAGAGACCCAGTACTTC
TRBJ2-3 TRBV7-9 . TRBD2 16 CASSPTSGSFADTQYF TGTGCCAGCAGCCCTACTAGCGGGAGTTTCGCAGATACGCAGTATTTT
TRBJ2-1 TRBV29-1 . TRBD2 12 CSVLAGVNEQFF TGCAGCGTCCTAGCGGGAGTCAATGAGCAGTTCTTC
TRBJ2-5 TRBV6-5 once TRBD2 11 CASNERGSQYF TGTGCCAGCAATGAGCGGGGGTCCCAGTACTTC
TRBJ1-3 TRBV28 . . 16 CASSFGPRISGNTIYF TGTGCCAGCAGTTTTGGACCCCGAATATCTGGAAACACCATATATTTT
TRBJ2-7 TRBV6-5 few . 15 CASSYSPNLDHEQYF TGTGCCAGCAGTTATAGCCCCAACCTAGACCACGAGCAGTACTTC
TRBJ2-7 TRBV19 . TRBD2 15 CASSIQRGVMNEQYF TGTGCCAGTAGTATCCAGCGGGGGGTGATGAACGAGCAGTACTTC
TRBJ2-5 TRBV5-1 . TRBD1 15 CASSVTGGWGETQYF TGCGCCAGCAGCGTAACAGGGGGCTGGGGGGAGACCCAGTACTTC
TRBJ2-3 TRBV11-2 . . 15 CASSLVAGLTDTQYF TGTGCCAGCAGCTTAGTCGCGGGCCTCACAGATACGCAGTATTTT
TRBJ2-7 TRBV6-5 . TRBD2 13 CASRLAGLREQYF TGTGCCAGCAGACTAGCGGGCCTGAGGGAGCAGTACTTC
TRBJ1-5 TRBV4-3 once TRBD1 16 CASSLYQGQEVQPQHF TGCGCCAGCAGCCTCTATCAGGGACAGGAGGTTCAGCCCCAGCATTTT
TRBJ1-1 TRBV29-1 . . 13 CSVVGGDTSEAFF TGCAGCGTTGTAGGCGGCGACACATCTGAAGCTTTCTTT
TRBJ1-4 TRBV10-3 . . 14 CAISPQGGSEKLFF TGTGCCATCAGTCCACAGGGCGGGAGCGAAAAACTGTTTTTT
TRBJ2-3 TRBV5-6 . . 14 CASSLDTGTDTQYF TGTGCCAGCAGCTTGGATACAGGGACAGATACGCAGTATTTT
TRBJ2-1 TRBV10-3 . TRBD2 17 CAISELGLAGGTNEQFF TGTGCCATCAGTGAGTTGGGACTAGCGGGAGGTACCAATGAGCAGTTCTTC
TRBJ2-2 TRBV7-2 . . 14 CASSPRGAGGELFF TGTGCCAGCAGCCCCCGGGGGGCGGGCGGGGAGCTGTTTTTT
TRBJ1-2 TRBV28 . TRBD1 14 CASSPADRGGGYTF TGTGCCAGCAGTCCGGCGGACAGGGGGGGTGGCTACACCTTC
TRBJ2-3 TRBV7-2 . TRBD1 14 CASSGRTGADTQYF TGTGCCAGCAGCGGCCGGACAGGGGCAGATACGCAGTATTTT
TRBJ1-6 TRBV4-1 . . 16 CASSRETLGRNSPLHF TGCGCCAGCAGCCGCGAGACACTGGGACGTAATTCACCCCTCCACTTT
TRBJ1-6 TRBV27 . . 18 CASSLYGVSSSYNSPLHF TGTGCCAGCAGTTTATATGGGGTTTCTAGCTCCTATAATTCACCCCTCCACTTT
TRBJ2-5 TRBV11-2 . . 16 CASSLTLRGSQETQYF TGTGCCAGCAGCTTAACACTACGGGGGAGCCAAGAGACCCAGTACTTC
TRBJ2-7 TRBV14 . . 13 CASSFVWAYEQYF TGTGCCAGCAGCTTCGTTTGGGCCTACGAGCAGTACTTC
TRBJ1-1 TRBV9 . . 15 CASSALNSLRVEAFF TGTGCCAGCAGCGCCTTAAACAGCCTACGGGTTGAAGCTTTCTTT
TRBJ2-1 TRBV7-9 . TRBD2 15 CASSRPGRELYEQFF TGTGCCAGCAGCCGCCCGGGGCGGGAGCTTTATGAGCAGTTCTTC
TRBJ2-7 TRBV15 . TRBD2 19 CATSTHPGLAGGSYYEQYF TGTGCCACCAGCACACACCCGGGACTAGCGGGAGGTTCCTACTACGAGCAGTACTTC
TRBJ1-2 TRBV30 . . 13 CAWIRLGVGGYTF TGTGCCTGGATACGCCTGGGGGTGGGGGGCTACACCTTC
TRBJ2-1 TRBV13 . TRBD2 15 CASSLLAGDHNEQFF TGTGCCAGCAGCCTACTAGCGGGAGATCACAATGAGCAGTTCTTC
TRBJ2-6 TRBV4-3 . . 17 CASSQDWGFSGANVLTF TGCGCCAGCAGCCAAGATTGGGGGTTCTCTGGGGCCAACGTCCTGACTTTC
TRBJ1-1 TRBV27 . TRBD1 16 CASRPGTGVPNTEAFF TGTGCCAGCCGCCCCGGGACAGGGGTCCCTAACACTGAAGCTTTCTTT
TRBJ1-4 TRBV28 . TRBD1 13 CASGGQGVEKLFF TGTGCCAGCGGGGGGCAGGGGGTTGAAAAACTGTTTTTT
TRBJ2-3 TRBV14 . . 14 CASSRIYATDTQYF TGTGCCAGCAGCCGCATATACGCCACAGATACGCAGTATTTT
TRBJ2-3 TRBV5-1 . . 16 CASSLALASGTDTQYF TGCGCCAGCAGCTTGGCTCTCGCTAGCGGCACAGATACGCAGTATTTT
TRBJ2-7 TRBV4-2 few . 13 CASSQDGSYEQYF TGTGCCAGCAGCCAGGATGGGTCCTACGAGCAGTACTTC
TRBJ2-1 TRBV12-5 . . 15 CASGLGGTNYNEQFF TGTGCTAGTGGGCTTGGGGGGACCAACTACAATGAGCAGTTCTTC
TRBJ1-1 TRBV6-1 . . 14 CASSWGVQKAEAFF TGTGCCAGCAGTTGGGGGGTCCAGAAGGCTGAAGCTTTCTTT
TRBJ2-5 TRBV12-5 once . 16 CASGVTPGQSQETQYF TGTGCTAGTGGTGTCACGCCGGGACAAAGTCAAGAGACCCAGTACTTC
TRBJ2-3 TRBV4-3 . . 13 CASSEPGADTQYF TGCGCCAGCAGCGAGCCGGGTGCAGATACGCAGTATTTT
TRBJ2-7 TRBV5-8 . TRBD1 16 CASSPQGTGVSYEQYF TGTGCCAGCAGCCCCCAAGGGACAGGGGTCTCCTACGAGCAGTACTTC